This T cell receptor (beta chain) was sequenced in a study of cytomegalovirus exposure and HLA in healthy donors (TCRdb year 2017). At the level of the whole study: In an earlier analysis of under 750 of the donors, around 290 Gb of sequence data and 120 million or so unique TCR beta sequences from roughly 180 million T cells were reported. An early release covering 550 to 650 HLA-typed donors comprised roughly 300 gigabases of sequencing data and around 80 million unique TCR sequences. Among the approximately 430 genotyped donors, around 81% belonged to the genetic ancestry cluster associated with self-reported Caucasian donors. The study was designed to test whether signatures of past pathogen exposure could be identified by cataloging public T cell receptors. The T cell repertoires of several hundred subjects were profiled by immunosequencing and related to cytomegalovirus serostatus. Along with the roughly 700-subject first cohort, a separate validation cohort of over a hundred different subjects was used. High-throughput TCR immunosequencing, statistical association of individual TCRs with disease status, and machine learning were combined to predict cytomegalovirus infection status. In a later analysis, previously published TCR beta repertoires from about 670 donors were re-analyzed and high-resolution HLA genotyping was added so that TCR occurrence patterns could be studied. Rather than using new phenotypic data, the later analysis identified candidate immune exposures from TCR beta sequences and from how often those sequences occurred across donors. An earlier analysis of roughly 600 of the donors used high-throughput TCR beta sequencing to judge whether each TCR beta V gene segment behaved as functional or pseudogenic. Alongside the repertoire data, information on donor age, sex, ethnicity and CMV serostatus was compiled. In a later genetic analysis, genome-wide SNP genotypes for 398 of the 666 donors were used, and that subset was treated as a discovery cohort. Every repertoire in the discovery cohort had been generated on one and the same sequencing platform. Both class I and class II loci were covered by HLA typing, at four-digit resolution. The number of typed donors differed by locus: 629-630 for A, B, C, DRB1 and DQB1; some 540 for DQA1; over 600 for DPA1; and around 470 for DPB1. About five DR-DQ haplotypes were treated as single units for association and clustering because of strong linkage in the cohort. Among about 400 genotyped donors of the cohort, an average of about 240,000 unique TCR beta nucleotide sequences was sequenced per donor, of which about 19% were non-productive. Summary of the overall study and its limitations: In a later analysis, HLA-associated TCR beta chains were found to be more clonally expanded and to have lower generation probabilities than equally common non-associated chains. Correlated functional status among segregating V segments might be attributable to linkage disequilibrium, but an unknown experimental factor could not be ruled out. The classifier was reported to diagnose cytomegalovirus status with high specificity and sensitivity in both the original and validation cohorts. Some IMGT-functional V segments, including TRBV6-2 and TRBV6-3, could not be distinguished by the 87-base-pair reads and were therefore excluded. For the cohort, immune exposure information was limited to CMV serostatus. A cluster of highly shared sequence variants was judged likely to be a technical artifact of the sequencing pipeline. In this cohort, only TCR beta chains were sequenced, and detectable features were limited by the absence of alpha or paired-chain data. Specific HLA alleles were associated with over 15,000 TCR beta sequences at a false discovery rate of 0.05 in a later analysis. Three of the identified cytomegalovirus-associated TCR beta chains were confirmed in vitro to be specific for cytomegalovirus antigens. Across donors, most TCR sequences were observed very rarely, whereas some public TCRs were present in many individuals. Because some donors lacked HLA typing at each locus, the association tests relied only on the typed subset. Broadly in line with IMGT annotations, most TCR beta V segments showed up in productive rearrangements about 90% or about 30% of the time in an earlier analysis of roughly 590 of the donors. When HLA alleles, especially DR and DQ, strongly co-occurred, attributing TCR associations to individual alleles was difficult. An association between a missense DCLRE1C variant and V-gene and J-gene trimming of TCR beta chains was found in a later genetic analysis and replicated in an independent cohort. A later genetic analysis reported fewer N-insertions in productive TCRs among donors in an Asian-associated ancestry cluster than the roughly 720-donor mean. A further reported finding was that TCR beta sequences accurately predicted the HLA-A and HLA-B alleles for most subjects in the first cohort. The presence/absence analyses assumed that sequencing depth was roughly uniform across donors, and that assumption may not be true. According to a later analysis, TCR association rates differed among HLA loci, with DRB1 alleles showing the most associated TCRs and HLA-C alleles showing the fewest. According to the authors, the approach could potentially be generalized to other disease states and immunological phenotypes. In a later analysis, most CMV-associated TCR beta chains were found to appear HLA-restricted, with HLA associations seemingly driven largely by CMV exposure. Several of the top co-occurrence clusters appeared to be linked to parvovirus B19, influenza, CMV and Epstein-Barr virus, according to a later analysis. The study gave a list of 150 to 200 TCR beta chains associated with cytomegalovirus. Because counts were too low, seventeen rarely observed V segments, including chromosome 9 orphons, were left out of the earlier analysis of 587 of the donors.

In total, about 650 healthy bone marrow donors made up the cohort. At the time of sampling, every cohort member was nominally healthy, though immune exposures that went unrecorded were likely present. The donor was CMV seropositive and belonged to the group of 250 to 350 seropositive cohort members. A peripheral blood sample was collected from each donor, and TCR beta sequencing was performed on peripheral blood mononuclear cells. The Qiagen DNeasy Blood Extraction Kit was used to extract genomic DNA from the blood cell samples. As to this clone: Its antigen specificity is not known. Within one base of it there is no much larger clone, and no base qualities were kept.

Reading the germline V gene gives CDR1 MNHNS and CDR2 SASEGT. V drops 0 bases and J drops 3 bases, leaving 12 bases in between. The CDR3 has 16 amino acids, counting the end cysteine and phenylalanine. This entry keeps only the CDR3 DNA: 48 bases, framed from base 1. The library was obtained by the immunoSEQ multiplex PCR assay. A mixture of 60 forward primers for TCR Vbeta segments and 13 reverse primers for TCR Jbeta segments was used in the multiplex PCR. A multiplex PCR assay on genomic DNA amplified the CDR3 region of rearranged TCR beta genes. On the Illumina HiSeq System, the amplified TCR beta libraries were sequenced as 87-base-pair reads. The study's own analysis went as follows. A later analysis tallied about 77 million unique TCR beta chains across the 666 repertoires, and some 10 million of those chains were shared by two or more donors. A nearest-neighbor algorithm error-corrected the raw reads and collapsed the reads into unique sequences, merging closely related sequences to remove PCR and sequencing errors. Alignment of CDR3 sequences to IMGT reference sequences was used to assign V, D and J gene segments. For a sequence to be retained, a match of at least six nucleotides to both a V gene segment and a J gene segment was required. A rearrangement counted as productive if the CDR3 had no stop codons and remained in frame with V and J, and every other rearrangement counted as non-productive. CDR3 was defined by IMGT convention, running from the second conserved V-encoded cysteine to the conserved J-encoded phenylalanine. In an earlier analysis of more than 550 of the donors, sequences lacking an unambiguous match to a single V gene segment were excluded. An earlier analysis of a few hundred of the donors classified V segments as functional when productive rearrangements were above 56.7% and as segregating when the standard deviation between donors was above 5%. To diagnose cytomegalovirus status from the catalog of TCR beta chain sequences, a statistical classification framework was built. In a later analysis, TCR nucleotide sequences were compared against IMGT/GENE-DB human TR gene sequences so that V and J genes could be assigned. The TCRdist pipeline was used in a later analysis to assign CDR3 sequences and most-parsimonious VDJ recombination scenarios. In a later analysis, every TCR beta chain was defined by the combination of its CDR3 amino acid sequence and its V-gene family, and reads without a unique V-gene family were dropped. A later analysis removed nearly 600 highly shared, low-generation-probability nucleotide sequences to deal with suspected cross-contamination and a sequencing artifact. For each public chain, a later analysis derived a clonal expansion index from normalized ranks of inferred template counts within each repertoire. In a later analysis, generation probabilities were computed using a VDJ recombination model fitted to out-of-frame rearrangements, and the results were checked against IGoR. In a later analysis, TCR-TCR, TCR-HLA and TCR-CMV co-occurrence was scored with hypergeometric tests, and a repertoire-size bias correction was applied to TCR pairs. False discovery rates were estimated in a later analysis by permuting HLA or CMV assignments 20 times. In a later analysis, co-occurring TCRs were grouped with DBSCAN, and TCRdist sequence similarity was added when clustering was performed within HLA-allele-positive subsets. For co-occurrence clustering, repertoires with fewer than 30,000 or more than 120,000 public chains were excluded, along with roughly 5 repertoires with anomalous nucleotide sharing. TCRdb provides this immuneACCESS table in a form limited to in-frame rearrangements. Some clones are lacking; in checked studies, under half of them reflect an unresolved V gene, and why the rest are absent is not known. The V and J calls and clone size were taken over from that table, and D and trimming were inferred from the DNA. The sample table contains approximately 110,000 clones; only one count was recorded for about 83% of them. Jointly, the top ten make up around 5.1% of the sample.

Sequencing used PBMCs. The receptor comes from a female donor in good health and CMV-seropositive. The receptor chain draws on TRBV6-1 and TRBJ1-5, with TRBD1 perhaps the D gene, on 5 matching bases. The encoded CDR3 is CASSEARLTDNQPQHF. Here is the DNA: TGTGCCAGCAGTGAAGCGCGATTGACAGACAATCAGCCCCAGCATTTT.